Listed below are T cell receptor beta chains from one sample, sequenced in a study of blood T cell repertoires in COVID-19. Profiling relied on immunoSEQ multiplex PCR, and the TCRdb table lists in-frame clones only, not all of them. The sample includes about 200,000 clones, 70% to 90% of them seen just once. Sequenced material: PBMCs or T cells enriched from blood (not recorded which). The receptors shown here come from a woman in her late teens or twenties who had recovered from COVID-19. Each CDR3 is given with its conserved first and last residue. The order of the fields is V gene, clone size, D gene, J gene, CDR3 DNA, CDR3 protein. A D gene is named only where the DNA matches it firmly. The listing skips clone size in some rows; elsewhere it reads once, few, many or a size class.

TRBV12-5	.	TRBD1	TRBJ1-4	TGTGCTAGTGGTTTGTTGACAGGGGGCAGAGGAAAACTGTTTTTT	CASGLLTGGRGKLFF
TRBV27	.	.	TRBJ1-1	TGTGCCAGCAGTGAGACCCGACAGATGAACACTGAAGCTTTCTTT	CASSETRQMNTEAFF
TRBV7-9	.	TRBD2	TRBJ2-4	TGTGCCAGCAGCAGTTCAGCGGGGGGTCACCTAGCCAAAAACATTCAGTACTTC	CASSSSAGGHLAKNIQYF
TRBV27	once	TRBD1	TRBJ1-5	TGTGCCAGCAGTCCCGGACAGGGCAATCAGCCCCAGCATTTT	CASSPGQGNQPQHF
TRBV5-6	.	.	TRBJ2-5	TGTGCCAGCAGTTTACAAGAGACCCAGTACTTC	CASSLQETQYF
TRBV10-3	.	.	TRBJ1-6	TGTGCCATCAGTGAGGCGAGAGGGGGTATCTCCTATAATTCACCCCTCCACTTT	CAISEARGGISYNSPLHF
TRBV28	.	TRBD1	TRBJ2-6	TGTGCCAGCAGTTTTTCGGGACAGGGGTTTTCTGGGGCCAACGTCCTGACTTTC	CASSFSGQGFSGANVLTF
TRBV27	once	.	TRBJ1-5	TGTGCCAGCAGTTTATCGACGGGGGAGGGCAATCAGCCCCAGCATTTT	CASSLSTGEGNQPQHF
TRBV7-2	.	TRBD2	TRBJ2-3	TGTGCCAGCAGCCCAGGGGCTAGCGGGGGGGCAATAGATACGCAGTATTTT	CASSPGASGGAIDTQYF
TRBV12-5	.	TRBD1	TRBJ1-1	TGTGCTAGTGGTTTGCCGGGACAGGGCACTGAAGCTTTCTTT	CASGLPGQGTEAFF
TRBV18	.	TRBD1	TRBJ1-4	TGTGCCAGCTCACTCGGGACAGCCCGGGCTGAAAAACTGTTTTTT	CASSLGTARAEKLFF
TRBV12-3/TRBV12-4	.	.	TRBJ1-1	TGTGCCAGCAGTCGAGGGTATACTGAAGCTTTCTTT	CASSRGYTEAFF
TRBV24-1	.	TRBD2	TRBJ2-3	TGTGCCACCAGTGACCGTTCTAGGGCGGGGGGCACAGATACGCAGTATTTT	CATSDRSRAGGTDTQYF
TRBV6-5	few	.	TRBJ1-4	TGTGCCAGCAGCCTACAGGGTTCGGGTGAAAAACTGTTTTTT	CASSLQGSGEKLFF
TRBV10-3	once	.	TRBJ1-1	TGTGCCATCAGTGAAAGCGGGACGGTGAACACTGAAGCTTTCTTT	CAISESGTVNTEAFF
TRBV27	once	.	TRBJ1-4	TGTGCCAGCACCCAAAGGAGGAGCGGGAGGGATAATGAAAAACTGTTTTTT	CASTQRRSGRDNEKLFF
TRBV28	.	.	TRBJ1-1	TGTGCCAGCAGTTTGGGCCAGGGAGCTTTCTTT	CASSLGQGAFF
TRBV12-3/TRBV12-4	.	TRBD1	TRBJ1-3	TGTGCCAGCAGACCTGACGGGACAGGGCGGACCTATTTT	CASRPDGTGRTYF
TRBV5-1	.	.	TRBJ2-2	TGCGCCAGCAGCGGCGGGGACAGCCTCACCGGGGAGCTGTTTTTT	CASSGGDSLTGELFF
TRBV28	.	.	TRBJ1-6	TGTGCCAGCAGTTTATGGGGGAGCTCCTATAATTCACCCCTCCACTTT	CASSLWGSSYNSPLHF
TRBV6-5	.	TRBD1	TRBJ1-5	TGTGCCAGCAGCCGGGGACAGGGGCAGCCCCAGCATTTT	CASSRGQGQPQHF
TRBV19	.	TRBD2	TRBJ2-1	TGTGCCAGTAGTACCGGAGCGGGGGATGAGCAGTTCTTC	CASSTGAGDEQFF
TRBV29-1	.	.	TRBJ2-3	TGCAGCGTTTCTAAGACAGGAACAGATACGCAGTATTTT	CSVSKTGTDTQYF
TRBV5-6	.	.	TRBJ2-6	TGTGCCAGCATCCTGGTTGGAGCTGCCGGGGCCAACGTCCTGACTTTC	CASILVGAAGANVLTF
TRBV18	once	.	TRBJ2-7	TGTGCCAGCTCACCACCATCCGGGGGTGGTTTCTACGAGCAGTACTTC	CASSPPSGGGFYEQYF
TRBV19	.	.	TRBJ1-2	TGTGCCAGTAGTATGCAGGGGAACTATGGCTACACCTTC	CASSMQGNYGYTF